The clone carrying this T cell receptor beta chain was counted only a few times. The data belong to a study of T cell repertoires in cytomegalovirus infection. The CDR3 contains 13 residues. V shed 5 bases and J shed 5 bases, with 12 bases lying between them. CDR1 MNHEY and CDR2 SVGAGI come from the germline V gene. Each CDR3 protein is one row after TCRdb ran MiXCR on the reads. Of roughly 280,000 distinct CDR3 sequences listed, roughly 13% were seen once; the top ten hold around 9.5%. Material: PBMCs. This chain links TRBV6-5 with TRBJ2-5, with no clear D. This receptor was obtained from a human donor in good health (CMV status not recorded). Some clones in this sample may be carry-over from other donors' samples. This chain's CDR3 is CASSPRASETQYF. The CDR3 DNA reads as TGTGCCAGCAGTCCTAGGGCATCGGAGACCCAGTACTTC.